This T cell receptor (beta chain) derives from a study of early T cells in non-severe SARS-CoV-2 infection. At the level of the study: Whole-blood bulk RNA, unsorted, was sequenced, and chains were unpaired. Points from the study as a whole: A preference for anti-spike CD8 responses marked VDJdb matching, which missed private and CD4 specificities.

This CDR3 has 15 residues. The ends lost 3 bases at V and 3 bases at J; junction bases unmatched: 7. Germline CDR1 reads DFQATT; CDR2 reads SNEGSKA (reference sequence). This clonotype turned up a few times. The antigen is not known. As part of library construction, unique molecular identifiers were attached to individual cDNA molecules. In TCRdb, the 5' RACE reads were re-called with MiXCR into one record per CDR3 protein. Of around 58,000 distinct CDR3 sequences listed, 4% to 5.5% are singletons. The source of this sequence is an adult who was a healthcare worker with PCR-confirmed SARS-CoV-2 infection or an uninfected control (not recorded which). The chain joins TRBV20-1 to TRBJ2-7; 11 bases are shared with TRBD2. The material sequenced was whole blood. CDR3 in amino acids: CSARPHTSGSYEQYF. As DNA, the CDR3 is TGCAGTGCTAGGCCCCATACTAGCGGGAGCTACGAGCAGTACTTC.